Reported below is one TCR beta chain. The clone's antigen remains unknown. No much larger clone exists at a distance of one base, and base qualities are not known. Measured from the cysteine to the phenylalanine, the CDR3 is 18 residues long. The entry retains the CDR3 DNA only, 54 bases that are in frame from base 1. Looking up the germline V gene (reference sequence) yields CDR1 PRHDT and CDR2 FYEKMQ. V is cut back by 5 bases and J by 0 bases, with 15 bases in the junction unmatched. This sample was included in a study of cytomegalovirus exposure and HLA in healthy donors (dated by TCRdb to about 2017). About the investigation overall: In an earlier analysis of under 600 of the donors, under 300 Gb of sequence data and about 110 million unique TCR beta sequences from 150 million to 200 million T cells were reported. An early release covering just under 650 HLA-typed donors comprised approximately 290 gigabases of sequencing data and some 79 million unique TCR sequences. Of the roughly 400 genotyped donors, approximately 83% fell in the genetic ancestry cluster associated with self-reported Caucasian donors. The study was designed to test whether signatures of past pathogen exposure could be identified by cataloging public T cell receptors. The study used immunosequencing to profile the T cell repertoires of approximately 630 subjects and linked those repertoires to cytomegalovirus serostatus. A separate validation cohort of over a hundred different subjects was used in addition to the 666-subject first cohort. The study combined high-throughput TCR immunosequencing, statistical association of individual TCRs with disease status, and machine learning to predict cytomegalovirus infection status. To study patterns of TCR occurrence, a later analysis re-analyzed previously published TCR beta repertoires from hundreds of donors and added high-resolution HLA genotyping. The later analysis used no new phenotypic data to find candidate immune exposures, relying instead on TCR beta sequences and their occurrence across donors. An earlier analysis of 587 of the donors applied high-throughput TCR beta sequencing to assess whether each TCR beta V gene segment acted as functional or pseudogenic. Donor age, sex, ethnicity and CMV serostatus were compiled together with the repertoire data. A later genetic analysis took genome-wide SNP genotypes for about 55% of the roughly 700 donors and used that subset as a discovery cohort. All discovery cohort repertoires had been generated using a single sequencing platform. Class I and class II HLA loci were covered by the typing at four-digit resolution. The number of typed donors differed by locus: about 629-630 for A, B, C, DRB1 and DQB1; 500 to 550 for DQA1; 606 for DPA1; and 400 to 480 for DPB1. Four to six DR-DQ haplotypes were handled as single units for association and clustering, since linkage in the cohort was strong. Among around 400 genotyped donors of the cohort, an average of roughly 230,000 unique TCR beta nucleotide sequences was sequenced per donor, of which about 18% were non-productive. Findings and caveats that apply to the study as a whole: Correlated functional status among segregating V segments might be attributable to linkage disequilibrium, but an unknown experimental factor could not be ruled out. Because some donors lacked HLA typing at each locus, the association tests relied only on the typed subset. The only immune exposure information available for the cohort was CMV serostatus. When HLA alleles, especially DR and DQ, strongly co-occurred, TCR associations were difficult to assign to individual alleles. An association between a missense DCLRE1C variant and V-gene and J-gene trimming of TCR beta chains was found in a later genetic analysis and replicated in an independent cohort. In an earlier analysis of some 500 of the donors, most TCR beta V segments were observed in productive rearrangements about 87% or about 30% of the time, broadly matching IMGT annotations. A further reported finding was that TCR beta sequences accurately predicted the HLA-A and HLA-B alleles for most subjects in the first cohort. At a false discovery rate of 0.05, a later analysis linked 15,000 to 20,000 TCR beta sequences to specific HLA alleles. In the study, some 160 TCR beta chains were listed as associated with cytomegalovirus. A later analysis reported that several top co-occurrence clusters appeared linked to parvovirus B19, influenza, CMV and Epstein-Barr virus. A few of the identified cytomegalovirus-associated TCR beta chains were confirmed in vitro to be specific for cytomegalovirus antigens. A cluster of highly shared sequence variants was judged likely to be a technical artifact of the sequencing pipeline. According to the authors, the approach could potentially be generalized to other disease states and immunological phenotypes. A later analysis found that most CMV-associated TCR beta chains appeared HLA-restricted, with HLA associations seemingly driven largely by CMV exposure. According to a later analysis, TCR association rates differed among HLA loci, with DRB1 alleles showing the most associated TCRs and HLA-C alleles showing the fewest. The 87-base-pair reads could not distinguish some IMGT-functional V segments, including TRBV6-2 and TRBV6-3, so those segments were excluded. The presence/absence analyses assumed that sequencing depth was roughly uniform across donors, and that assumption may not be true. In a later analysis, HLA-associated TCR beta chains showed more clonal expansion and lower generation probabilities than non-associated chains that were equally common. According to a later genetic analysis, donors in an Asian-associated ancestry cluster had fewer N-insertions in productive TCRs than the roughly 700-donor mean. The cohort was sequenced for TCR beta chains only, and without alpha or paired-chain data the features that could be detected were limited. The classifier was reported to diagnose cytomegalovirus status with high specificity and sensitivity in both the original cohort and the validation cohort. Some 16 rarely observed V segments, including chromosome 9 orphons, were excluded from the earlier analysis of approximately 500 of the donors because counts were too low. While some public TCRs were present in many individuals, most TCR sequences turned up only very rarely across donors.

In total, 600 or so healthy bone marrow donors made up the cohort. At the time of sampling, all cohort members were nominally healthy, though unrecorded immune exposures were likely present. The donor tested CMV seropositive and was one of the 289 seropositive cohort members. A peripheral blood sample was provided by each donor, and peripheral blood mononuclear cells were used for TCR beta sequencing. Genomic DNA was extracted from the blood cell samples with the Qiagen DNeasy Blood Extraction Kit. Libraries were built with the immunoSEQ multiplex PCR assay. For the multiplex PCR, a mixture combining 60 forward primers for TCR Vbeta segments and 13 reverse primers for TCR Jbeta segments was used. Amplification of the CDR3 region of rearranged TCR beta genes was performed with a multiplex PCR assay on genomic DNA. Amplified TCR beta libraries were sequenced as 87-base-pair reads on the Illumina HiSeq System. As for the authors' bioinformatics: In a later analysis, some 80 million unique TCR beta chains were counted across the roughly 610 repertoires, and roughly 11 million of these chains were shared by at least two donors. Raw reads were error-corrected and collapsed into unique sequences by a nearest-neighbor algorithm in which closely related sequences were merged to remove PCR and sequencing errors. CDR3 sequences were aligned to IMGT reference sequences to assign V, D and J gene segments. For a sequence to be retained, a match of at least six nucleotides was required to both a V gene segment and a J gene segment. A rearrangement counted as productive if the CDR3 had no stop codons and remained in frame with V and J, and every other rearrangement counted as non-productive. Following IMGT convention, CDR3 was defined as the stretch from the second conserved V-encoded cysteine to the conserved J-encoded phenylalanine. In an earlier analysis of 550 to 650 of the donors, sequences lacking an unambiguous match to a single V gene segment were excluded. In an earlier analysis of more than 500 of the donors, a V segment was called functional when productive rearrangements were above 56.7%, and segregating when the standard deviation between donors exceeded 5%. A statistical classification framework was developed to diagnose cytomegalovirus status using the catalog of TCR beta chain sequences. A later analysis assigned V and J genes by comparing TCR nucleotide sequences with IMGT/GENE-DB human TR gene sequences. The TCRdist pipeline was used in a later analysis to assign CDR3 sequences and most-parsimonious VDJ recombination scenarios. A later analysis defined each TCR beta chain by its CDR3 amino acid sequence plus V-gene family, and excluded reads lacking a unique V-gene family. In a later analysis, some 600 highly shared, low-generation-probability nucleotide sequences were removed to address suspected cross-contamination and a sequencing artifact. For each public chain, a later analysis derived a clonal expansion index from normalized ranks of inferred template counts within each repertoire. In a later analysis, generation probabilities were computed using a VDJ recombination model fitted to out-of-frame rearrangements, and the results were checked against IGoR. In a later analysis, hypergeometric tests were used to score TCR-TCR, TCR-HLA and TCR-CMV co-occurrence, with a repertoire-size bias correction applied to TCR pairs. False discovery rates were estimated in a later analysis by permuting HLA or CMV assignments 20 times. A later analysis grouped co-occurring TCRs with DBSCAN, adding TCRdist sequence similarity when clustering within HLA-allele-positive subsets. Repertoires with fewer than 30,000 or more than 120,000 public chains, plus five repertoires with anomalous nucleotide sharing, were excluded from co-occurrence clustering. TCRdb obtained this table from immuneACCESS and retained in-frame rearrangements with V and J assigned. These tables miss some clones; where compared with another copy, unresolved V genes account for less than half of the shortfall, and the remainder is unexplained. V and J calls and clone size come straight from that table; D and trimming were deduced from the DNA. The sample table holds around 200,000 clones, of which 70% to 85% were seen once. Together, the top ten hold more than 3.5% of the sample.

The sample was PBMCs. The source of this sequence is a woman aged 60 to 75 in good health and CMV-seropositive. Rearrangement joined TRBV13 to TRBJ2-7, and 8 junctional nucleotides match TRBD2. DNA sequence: TGTGCCAGCAGCGCCGGACCCTCTCTAGCGGGTCGCTCCTACGAGCAGTACTTC. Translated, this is CASSAGPSLAGRSYEQYF.